This passage covers 32 T cell receptor delta chains from one sample sequenced in a study of delta chains in infants with herpesvirus infections. PBMC RNA was reverse transcribed using gamma-chain- and delta-chain-specific primers. With CATT, TCRdb re-called clones from the RT-PCR reads. The sample includes thousands of delta-chain clones, around 38% seen only once; the top ten take roughly 5%. The source material was peripheral blood, sampled at time point 4 of longitudinal follow-up. These receptors were obtained from a human donor who was a Ugandan infant, either HIV-exposed or HIV-unexposed (not recorded which).

This clone was observed a handful of times. The sample carries other DNA sequences with the same CDR3. The chain combines TRDV1 with TRDJ2; TRDD3 matches 10 bases. This CDR3 has 24 amino acids. V trimming: 0 bases; J trimming: 0 bases; junction bases outside the gene matches: 22. Germline V lookup: CDR1 TSWWSYY, CDR2 QGS. CDR3 residues: CALGELTFLWTHWGILPLTAQLFF. The CDR3 DNA sequence: TGTGCTCTTGGGGAACTCACCTTCCTATGGACCCACTGGGGGATCCTTCCTTTGACAGCACAACTCTTCTTT.

The DNA for the CDR3 is TGTGCTCTTGGCCAAAGAACCCGGGGGACCTTGTACACCGATAAACTCATCTTT. Amino acids: CALGQRTRGTLYTDKLIF. The chain uses TRDV1 and TRDJ1, with TRDD3 as a possible D gene (6 bases). The CDR3 is 18 amino acids. The germline V and J ends were trimmed by 6 bases and 0 bases, with 23 bases remaining between them. Per germline, CDR1 TSWWSYY and CDR2 QGS.

This clone has a handful of counts. The gene calls are TRDV2 and TRDJ1, with 12 bases fitting TRDD3. The CDR3 length is 19 residues. Germline V gene data show CDR1 as GEAIGNYY and CDR2 as EKD. Trimming at V came to 4 bases and at J to 6 bases, leaving 20 bases not matched to a gene. CDR3 sequence: CACEPLLGDTEVAKNKLIF. DNA of the CDR3: TGTGCCTGTGAGCCTCTACTGGGGGATACAGAGGTGGCGAAAAATAAACTCATCTTT.

In this sample, this clone turned up a few times. The genes are TRDV1 and TRDJ1, with 7 bases matching TRDD2. Germline V gene data show CDR1 as TSWWSYY and CDR2 as QGS. The CDR3 extends over 16 amino acids. Trimming took 1 base from V and 10 from J; bases not matched to a gene: 15. In DNA form, the CDR3 reads TGTGCTCTTGGGGAACCCATACCTTTTCCTACTCGAGGACTCATCTTT. It codes for CALGEPIPFPTRGLIF.

V and J are TRDV2 and TRDJ1; 8 bases are shared with TRDD3. With 3 bases clipped from V and 2 bases from J, the junction kept 19 bases outside the gene matches. This CDR3 has 19 residues. Germline CDR1 reads GEAIGNYY; CDR2 reads EKD. The CDR3 DNA follows: TGTGCCTGTGACGGGATTTCTCGGGATACGCGGCGTCGGACCGATAAACTCATCTTT. Its translation: CACDGISRDTRRRTDKLIF.

The V call is TRDV2, the J call TRDJ3, with D maybe TRDD3 (6 bases). This CDR3 has 18 residues. Germline lookup yields CDR1 GEAIGNYY and CDR2 EKD. Between the trimmed V and J ends, which lost 1 base and 0 bases, there was a span of 12 bases. The CDR3 is CACDTGDPRSWDTRQMFF. The DNA of the CDR3 is TGTGCCTGTGACACGGGGGACCCCCGCTCCTGGGACACCCGACAGATGTTTTTC.

Judged by abundance, this clone is large. The chain has TRDV1 and TRDJ2; 9 bases fit TRDD2. The trim removed 4 bases at V and 0 bases at J, leaving 21 bases unmatched. The CDR3 consists of 22 residues. CDR1 is TSWWSYY, CDR2 QGS, per germline. The CDR3 is CALGGLFLPTNPRVALTAQLFF. The CDR3 bases are TGTGCTCTTGGGGGACTTTTCCTTCCTACTAACCCAAGGGTAGCTTTGACAGCACAACTCTTCTTT.

Worth noting for this clone: This could be a read error, since a much larger clone is one nucleotide away. V gene TRDV1 combines with J gene TRDJ1; TRDD3 matches 8 bases. The germline V gene has CDR1 TSWWSYY and CDR2 QGS. This CDR3 contains 19 residues. The CDR3 DNA is TGTGCTCTTGGGGAACTGGGGTTCCCCCGGGGATACTACACCGAGAAACTCATCTTT. Its protein is CALGELGFPRGYYTEKLIF.

The rearrangement joins TRDV1 to TRDJ1, with 11 bases identical to TRDD3. This CDR3 comprises 19 residues. The germline V gene has CDR1 TSWWSYY and CDR2 QGS. V gave up 2 bases and J gave up 0 bases; unmatched junction bases: 11. The CDR3 DNA sequence: TGTGCTCTTGGGGAAGTTACCCGACTGGGGGATATAAACACCGATAAACTCATCTTT. This translates into CALGEVTRLGDINTDKLIF.

This clone was counted a few times. The CDR3 sequence: CACDTVGGMEALDKLIF. The CDR3 nucleotides are TGTGCCTGTGACACCGTGGGGGGGATGGAAGCCCTCGATAAACTCATCTTT. This chain connects TRDV2 to TRDJ1; 7 bases line up with TRDD3. Trimming at V came to 0 bases and at J to 4 bases, leaving 13 bases not matched to a gene. Germline V gene data show CDR1 as GEAIGNYY and CDR2 as EKD. The length of the CDR3 is 17 residues.

This clone is deemed large. This chain uses TRDV2 with TRDJ1; TRDD3 is a possible D gene (5 bases). Between the trimmed V and J ends, which lost 1 base and 0 bases, there was a span of 14 bases. The V gene's germline CDR1 is GEAIGNYY and CDR2 EKD. This CDR3 is built from 16 residues. CDR3 DNA: TGTGCCTGTGACACTCTCGGGGAGACCTACACCGATAAACTCATCTTT. Protein sequence: CACDTLGETYTDKLIF.

By frequency in the sample, this clone is large. The chain joins TRAV29/DV5 to TRDJ2; TRDD3 agrees at 9 bases. J gave up 0 bases and V 0 bases, and 15 bases lay outside the gene matches. Germline V CDR1 and CDR2: NSMFDY, ISSIKDK. This CDR3 spans 20 amino acids. CDR3 nucleotide sequence: TGTGCAGCAAGCGAGGGGATACGCCCCAACCTTTTAGCTTTGACAGCACAACTCTTCTTT. Amino acid sequence: CAASEGIRPNLLALTAQLFF.

Concerning this clone: A far larger clone is off by one base, so a read error is likely. Other DNA sequences of this sample code for an identical CDR3. The chain carries TRDV2 and TRDJ3; TRDD3 matches 12 bases. Per germline, CDR1 GEAIGNYY and CDR2 EKD. This CDR3 has 18 amino acids. The DNA of the CDR3 is TGTGCCTGTGACACCGTACTGGGGGATACCTGGGACACCCGTCAGATGTTTTTC. It translates to CACDTVLGDTWDTRQMFF.

To note about this clone: A much larger clonotype is one base distant, so this may be a read error. Other DNA sequences in this specimen translate into the identical CDR3. The chain uses TRDV2 and TRDJ1; TRDD3 matches 13 bases. The V gene's germline CDR1 is GEAIGNYY and CDR2 EKD. Trimming removed 3 bases from V and 2 bases from J; junction bases left unmatched: 23. The CDR3 is 22 amino acids. The CDR3 loop reads CACDGLLPRSTGGYEGTDKLIF. The CDR3, as DNA: TGTGCCTGTGACGGTCTCCTACCCCGTTCAACTGGGGGATACGAGGGGACCGATAAACTCATCTTT.

This clone occurred once. The genes are TRDV2 and TRDJ1; D might be TRDD2 (6 bases). This CDR3 comprises 18 residues. V gave up 1 base and J gave up 0 bases, with 20 bases separating them. From germline, CDR1 is GEAIGNYY and CDR2 EKD. The CDR3 DNA follows: TGTGCCTGTGACACTTTCCTAGGGGGTAATCGGGACACCGATAAACTCATCTTT. It yields the protein CACDTFLGGNRDTDKLIF.

The CDR3 sequence is CALGELGIPLLGDMAAKLIF. The DNA of the CDR3 is TGTGCTCTTGGGGAACTGGGGATCCCCTTACTGGGGGATATGGCCGCTAAACTCATCTTT. The J gene is TRDJ1, the V gene TRDV1; 11 bases line up with TRDD3. This CDR3 contains 20 residues. CDR1 is TSWWSYY and CDR2 is QGS in the germline V gene. Trimming took 0 bases from V and 7 from J; bases not matched to a gene: 19.

On this clone: The same CDR3 arises from other DNA sequences in this sample as well. The chain has TRDV1 and TRDJ1; TRDD3 agrees at 7 bases. CDR1 is TSWWSYY, CDR2 QGS, per germline. The CDR3 is 18 amino acids. V gave up 2 bases and J gave up 1 base; unmatched junction bases: 13. The CDR3 region is CALGESYGLGFVTDKLIF. The CDR3 DNA follows: TGTGCTCTTGGGGAAAGCTACGGACTGGGGTTCGTCACCGATAAACTCATCTTT.

This chain joins TRDV1 and TRDJ1; 13 nucleotides match TRDD3. V gave up 5 bases and J gave up 10 bases; unmatched junction bases: 28. There are 21 residues in the CDR3. The V gene's germline CDR1 is TSWWSYY and CDR2 QGS. CDR3 DNA: TGTGCTCTTGGGAACGGGGGCTTCCTACAGTCCACTGGGGGATACGGGGCAAGACTCATCTTT. Translating gives CALGNGGFLQSTGGYGARLIF.

The V gene is TRAV29/DV5, the J gene TRDJ1; TRDD3 is a possible D gene (6 bases). V lost 2 bases to trimming and J lost 0 bases, with 23 bases between them. The length of the CDR3 is 18 residues. Germline CDR1 NSMFDY, CDR2 ISSIKDK. The CDR3 sequence is CAARRMSGDAAYTDKLIF. The CDR3 nucleotides read TGTGCAGCAAGACGGATGTCAGGGGATGCCGCGTACACCGATAAACTCATCTTT.

This clone was recorded a few times. This chain joins TRDV1 and TRDJ1, with 13 bases fitting TRDD3. The V gene end was trimmed by 5 bases and the J gene end by 1 base; junction bases not matched to a gene: 40. CDR1 TSWWSYY and CDR2 QGS come from the germline V gene. The CDR3 spans 28 residues. This chain's CDR3 is CALGNPESLPPPTRILVLGDTSTDKLIF. The CDR3 DNA is TGTGCTCTTGGGAACCCCGAGTCCCTACCCCCACCTACACGTATACTCGTACTGGGGGATACGTCCACCGATAAACTCATCTTT.

This clone was detected only a few times. This rearrangement joins TRDV2 to TRDJ1, with 9 bases aligning to TRDD3. Germline V gives CDR1 GEAIGNYY, CDR2 EKD. This CDR3 comprises 14 residues. With 2 bases clipped from V and 1 base from J, the junction kept 1 base outside the gene matches. CDR3 DNA sequence: TGTGCCTGTGACATCTGGGGGATCACCGATAAACTCATCTTT. Amino acid sequence: CACDIWGITDKLIF.

This clone was picked up a small number of times. This may arise from a read error, as a much more abundant clone is one base away. The J gene is TRDJ1, the V gene TRDV2, with 9 bases that match TRDD2. The V gene's germline CDR1 is GEAIGNYY and CDR2 EKD. V lost 0 bases to trimming and J lost 3 bases; unmatched junction nucleotides: 34. This CDR3 is 25 amino acids long. The CDR3 sequence is CACDTVVTFLQAPGVTTSEPDKLIF. CDR3 DNA: TGTGCCTGTGACACCGTGGTGACCTTCCTACAAGCACCGGGGGTTACAACATCGGAGCCCGATAAACTCATCTTT.

The chain recombines TRDV2 with TRDJ2; 10 bases match TRDD3. Germline CDR1 and CDR2: GEAIGNYY and EKD. J lost 6 bases, V lost 0 bases, and 3 bases had no gene match. The CDR3 sequence is 15 residues long. The CDR3 DNA is TGTGCCTGTGACACCTTGACTGGGGGATCAGCACAACTCTTCTTT. It specifies CACDTLTGGSAQLFF.

The V call is TRAV38-2/DV8, the J call TRDJ1; 10 positions match TRDD3. The trim removed 4 bases at V and 0 bases at J, leaving 33 bases unmatched. Germline lookup yields CDR1 TSESDYY and CDR2 QEAYKQQN. The CDR3 is 25 residues long. This CDR3 reads CAYRPFLPLLTPVLGDPLDTDKLIF. The CDR3 DNA reads as TGTGCTTATAGGCCATTTCTTCCCCTACTGACCCCCGTACTGGGGGATCCCCTGGACACCGATAAACTCATCTTT.

Sample share makes this clone medium-sized. The gene calls are TRDV1 and TRDJ1; unclear D gene. This CDR3 has 21 residues. Trimming removed 3 bases from V and 1 base from J, with 30 bases in between. Germline CDR1 reads TSWWSYY; CDR2 reads QGS. The CDR3 loop is CALGETLLATAAGPGTDKLIF. The CDR3 coding sequence is TGTGCTCTTGGGGAGACCCTTTTAGCTACGGCGGCAGGGCCCGGCACCGATAAACTCATCTTT.

By frequency in the sample, this clone is large (0.1 to 1%). The chain is built from TRDV2 and TRDJ4; perhaps TRDD3 as D (8 bases). V was trimmed by 4 bases and J by 0 bases, leaving 32 bases between them. This CDR3 has 20 residues. CDR1 GEAIGNYY and CDR2 EKD come from the germline V gene. The DNA for the CDR3 is TGTGCCTGTGAGCGCCTTTCCTACGGCCTGGGGGACGTCTCGGCCAGACCCCTGATCTTT. Translating it yields CACERLSYGLGDVSARPLIF.

By sample fraction, this clone is medium-sized. The sample has other DNA sequences that encode this CDR3 too. The CDR3 spells CACDTVADTGSWDTRQMFF. The CDR3 coding sequence is TGTGCCTGTGACACCGTGGCGGATACGGGCTCCTGGGACACCCGACAGATGTTTTTC. The chain recombines TRDV2 with TRDJ3; 7 nucleotides line up with TRDD3. V lost 0 bases, J lost 0 bases, and 7 bases stayed unmatched. CDR3 length: 19 amino acids. The germline CDR1 and CDR2 sequences are GEAIGNYY and EKD.

This clone came up once. Mismatch with germline at one junction end may stem from a read error. The J gene is TRDJ1, the V gene TRDV2; maybe TRDD2 (9 bases). This CDR3 spans 19 amino acids. The V gene's germline CDR1 is GEAIGNYY and CDR2 EKD. As DNA, the CDR3 is TGTGCTTGTGACACCGACGGCCTTCCTACTACTGGGGGTAGCGATAAACTCATCTTT. As protein: CACDTDGLPTTGGSDKLIF.

The chain employs TRDV2 and TRDJ1; TRDD3 might be the D (5 bases). The V and J ends lost 0 bases and 2 bases respectively, with 12 bases between them. CDR3 length equals 15 residues. Per the germline V gene, CDR1 is GEAIGNYY and CDR2 is EKD. The CDR3, as DNA: TGTGCCTGTGACACCGTTGGGATGCCAACCGATAAACTCATCTTT. Translating it yields CACDTVGMPTDKLIF.

The table lists this clone with a few counts. The chain couples TRDV1 to TRDJ1; 8 bases map to TRDD3. CDR1 is TSWWSYY and CDR2 is QGS in the germline V gene. J was trimmed by 1 base and V by 9 bases; bases with no gene match: 16. The CDR3 has 17 amino acids. CDR3 protein: CALVRICTGGFTDKLIF. Written as DNA, the CDR3 is TGTGCTCTCGTGCGCATCTGTACTGGGGGCTTCACCGATAAACTCATCTTT.

Remarks on this clone: A read error may be the cause here, since a much bigger clone is one base away. The rearrangement uses TRDV1 and TRDJ1; D ambiguous. This CDR3 is built from 12 residues. Germline-derived CDR1 and CDR2 are TSWWSYY and QGS. The V and J ends lost 4 bases and 9 bases respectively, with 12 bases between them. CDR3 sequence reads: CALGGRGVQLIF. The CDR3 nucleotides are TGTGCTCTTGGGGGCCGCGGGGTGCAACTCATCTTT.

This clone was detected a few times. V usage is TRDV2 and J usage is TRDJ1, with TRDD3 matching 12 bases. Trimming cost V 0 bases and J 4 bases; bases outside gene matches: 17. The CDR3 length is 20 residues. CDR1 and CDR2 from the germline V gene are GEAIGNYY and EKD. CDR3 DNA sequence: TGTGCCTGTGACACCGTCGGACTTCTGGGGGATACGGGTGGGATCGATAAACTCATCTTT. As protein: CACDTVGLLGDTGGIDKLIF.